This entry features one TCR beta chain sequence. The antigen it binds to is not known. Qualities for individual bases were not recorded, and no much larger clone is one base off. This specimen comes from a study of cytomegalovirus exposure and HLA in healthy donors (dated by TCRdb to about 2017). Regarding the research as a whole: In an earlier analysis of about 560 of the donors, roughly 300 Gb of sequence data and 117 million unique TCR beta sequences from about 190 million T cells were reported. Approximately 310 gigabases of sequencing data and about 92 million unique TCR sequences made up an early release that covered nearly 650 HLA-typed donors. The genetic ancestry cluster associated with self-reported Caucasian donors included 81% of the 398 genotyped donors. The aim of the study was to test whether cataloging public T cell receptors could identify signatures of past pathogen exposure. Using immunosequencing, the study profiled T cell repertoires from approximately 700 subjects and related those repertoires to cytomegalovirus serostatus. Besides the first cohort of under 700 subjects, a separate validation cohort made up of roughly 130 different subjects was used. The study combined high-throughput TCR immunosequencing, statistical association of individual TCRs with disease status, and machine learning to predict cytomegalovirus infection status. A later analysis re-analyzed previously published TCR beta repertoires from hundreds of donors and added high-resolution HLA genotyping to study TCR occurrence patterns. Rather than drawing on any new phenotypic data, the later analysis identified candidate immune exposures from TCR beta sequences and the way those sequences occurred across donors. An earlier analysis of fewer than 750 of the donors used high-throughput TCR beta sequencing to judge whether each TCR beta V gene segment behaved as functional or pseudogenic. Donor age, sex, ethnicity and CMV serostatus were compiled alongside the repertoire data. A later genetic analysis used genome-wide SNP genotypes for about 65% of the 666 donors, treating that subset as a discovery cohort. Every discovery cohort repertoire had been produced on one sequencing platform. Class I and class II HLA loci were covered by the typing at four-digit resolution. Typing coverage varied by locus: about 620-630 donors for A, B, C, DRB1 and DQB1; approximately 520 for DQA1; over 600 for DPA1; 450 to 480 for DPB1. Because of strong linkage in the cohort, roughly five DR-DQ haplotypes were treated as single units for association and clustering. Across 398 genotyped donors of the cohort, an average of approximately 220,000 unique TCR beta nucleotide sequences per donor were sequenced, and 15% to 20% of those sequences were non-productive.

The cohort consisted of approximately 690 healthy bone marrow donors. At the time of sampling, every cohort member was nominally healthy, though immune exposures that went unrecorded were likely present. The donor tested CMV seropositive, placing the donor among the roughly 270 seropositive members of the cohort. A peripheral blood sample was collected from each donor, and TCR beta sequencing was performed on peripheral blood mononuclear cells. Genomic DNA extraction from the blood cell samples was performed with the Qiagen DNeasy Blood Extraction Kit. Between the V and J ends, shortened by 4 bases and 9 bases respectively, the junction contains 14 bases. The CDR3 starts with the cysteine, ends with the phenylalanine, and has 13 residues. Only the CDR3 DNA is retained, 39 bases long and in frame from the first base. The germline V gene sets CDR1 to SGHRS and CDR2 to YFSETQ. General findings and caveats noted by the study authors: Some IMGT-functional V segments, including TRBV6-2 and TRBV6-3, could not be distinguished by the 87-base-pair reads and were therefore excluded. A later genetic analysis associated a missense DCLRE1C variant with V-gene and J-gene trimming of TCR beta chains, and an independent cohort replicated the association. Because HLA typing was unavailable for some donors at each locus, only the typed subset was used in association tests. Linkage disequilibrium might explain the correlated functional status among segregating V segments, but an unknown experimental factor could not be ruled out. When HLA alleles, especially DR and DQ, strongly co-occurred, TCR associations were difficult to assign to individual alleles. In this cohort, only TCR beta chains were sequenced, and detectable features were limited by the absence of alpha or paired-chain data. A further reported finding was that TCR beta sequences accurately predicted the HLA-A and HLA-B alleles for most subjects in the first cohort. About 15 rarely observed V segments, including chromosome 9 orphons, were excluded from the earlier analysis of approximately 600 of the donors because counts were too low. Broadly in line with IMGT annotations, most TCR beta V segments showed up in productive rearrangements about 87% or about 30% of the time in an earlier analysis of several hundred of the donors. It was suggested by the authors that the approach could potentially be generalized to other disease states and immunological phenotypes. In the study, around 160 TCR beta chains were listed as associated with cytomegalovirus. According to a later analysis, TCR association rates differed among HLA loci, with DRB1 alleles showing the most associated TCRs and HLA-C alleles showing the fewest. In a later analysis, HLA-associated TCR beta chains showed more clonal expansion and lower generation probabilities than non-associated chains that were equally common. The only immune exposure information available for the cohort was CMV serostatus. A group of highly shared sequence variants was considered likely to be a technical artifact of the sequencing pipeline. In vitro tests confirmed that a few of the cytomegalovirus-associated TCR beta chains recognize cytomegalovirus antigens. Sequencing depth was assumed to be roughly uniform across donors in the presence/absence analyses, though that assumption may not hold. Across donors, most TCR sequences were observed very rarely, whereas some public TCRs were present in many individuals. Several of the top co-occurrence clusters appeared to be linked to parvovirus B19, influenza, CMV and Epstein-Barr virus, according to a later analysis. The classifier was reported to diagnose cytomegalovirus status with high specificity and sensitivity in both the original cohort and the validation cohort. According to a later analysis, most CMV-associated TCR beta chains appeared to be HLA-restricted, and the HLA associations seemed to be driven largely by CMV exposure. In a later genetic analysis, fewer N-insertions in productive TCRs were reported among donors in an Asian-associated ancestry cluster than the 666-donor mean. At a false discovery rate of 0.05, a later analysis linked some 17,000 TCR beta sequences to specific HLA alleles.

Libraries were constructed by the immunoSEQ multiplex PCR assay. A mixture of 60 forward primers for TCR Vbeta segments and 13 reverse primers for TCR Jbeta segments was used in the multiplex PCR. The CDR3 region of rearranged TCR beta genes was amplified from genomic DNA with a multiplex PCR assay. Amplified TCR beta libraries were sequenced as 87-base-pair reads on the Illumina HiSeq System. As for how the authors treated the data: In a later analysis, roughly 80 million unique TCR beta chains were counted across the 650 to 750 repertoires, and around 10 million of these chains were shared by at least two donors. Raw reads were error-corrected and collapsed into unique sequences with a nearest-neighbor algorithm that merged closely related sequences to remove PCR and sequencing errors. CDR3 sequences were aligned to IMGT reference sequences to assign V, D and J gene segments. For a sequence to be retained, a match of at least six nucleotides to both a V gene segment and a J gene segment was required. A rearrangement was called productive if the CDR3 had no stop codons and remained in frame with V and J, and every other rearrangement was called non-productive. Following IMGT convention, CDR3 was defined as the stretch from the second conserved V-encoded cysteine to the conserved J-encoded phenylalanine. The earlier analysis of about 610 of the donors excluded sequences that lacked an unambiguous match to a single V gene segment. An earlier analysis of over 450 of the donors classified V segments as functional when productive rearrangements were above 56.7% and as segregating when the standard deviation between donors was above 5%. A statistical classification framework was built to diagnose cytomegalovirus status from the catalog of TCR beta chain sequences. In a later analysis, TCR nucleotide sequences were compared against IMGT/GENE-DB human TR gene sequences so that V and J genes could be assigned. The TCRdist pipeline was used in a later analysis to assign CDR3 sequences and most-parsimonious VDJ recombination scenarios. In a later analysis, each TCR beta chain was defined by its CDR3 amino acid sequence together with its V-gene family, and reads without a unique V-gene family were excluded. In a later analysis, approximately 590 highly shared, low-generation-probability nucleotide sequences were removed to address suspected cross-contamination and a sequencing artifact. For each public chain, a later analysis derived a clonal expansion index from normalized ranks of inferred template counts within each repertoire. In a later analysis, generation probabilities were computed with a VDJ recombination model fitted to out-of-frame rearrangements, and the resulting probabilities were checked against IGoR. A later analysis scored TCR-TCR, TCR-HLA and TCR-CMV co-occurrence with hypergeometric tests, applying a repertoire-size bias correction to TCR pairs. In a later analysis, false discovery rates were estimated by permuting HLA or CMV assignments 20 times. A later analysis grouped co-occurring TCRs with DBSCAN, adding TCRdist sequence similarity when clustering within HLA-allele-positive subsets. Repertoires with fewer than 30,000 or more than 120,000 public chains, plus five repertoires with anomalous nucleotide sharing, were excluded from co-occurrence clustering. The table was pulled from immuneACCESS by TCRdb, which kept in-frame rearrangements only. Such tables lose some clones; where checked, under half of the loss comes from unresolved V genes, and the rest has no known cause. V, J and clone size reflect that table, while D and trimming were determined from the DNA. In all, the sample holds approximately 140,000 clones, and around 80% of those were seen once. In total, the top ten clones hold about 3.4% of the sample.

Sequenced: PBMCs. This receptor chain uses TRBV5-1 and TRBJ1-5, with no confidently assigned D gene. The source of this sequence is a man between 18 and 35 years old in good health and CMV-seropositive. The base sequence is TGCGCCAGCAGCCCCAGCCGGGGTAGGCCCCAGCATTTT. Its coded protein is CASSPSRGRPQHF.